The clone carrying this T cell receptor beta chain was found a few times. This entry comes from a study of blood T cell repertoires in COVID-19. From germline, CDR1 is LNHNV and CDR2 YYDKDF (reference sequence). The CDR3 totals 15 residues. V trimming: 3 bases; J trimming: 9 bases; junction bases outside the gene matches: 6. Only in-frame clones appear in the TCRdb table, and some are missing; sequencing was by immunoSEQ multiplex PCR. The table records about 240,000 clones, more than 85% of them present only once. Cohorts were assigned according to the clinical history that participants reported. The J gene is TRBJ1-6, the V gene TRBV15; 9 bases line up with TRBD1. The receptor comes from a middle-aged man who had recovered from COVID-19. Sequences were obtained from PBMCs or T cells enriched from blood (not recorded which). CDR3 sequence: CATSSGDREASPLHF. CDR3 nucleotides: TGTGCCACCAGCAGCGGGGACAGGGAGGCTTCACCCCTCCACTTT.